The 10 T cell receptor beta chains below all came from one sample that was sequenced in a study of sequential checkpoint blockade in melanoma. TCRdb's table, derived via immunoSEQ multiplex PCR, lists solely in-frame clones and lacks some. The sample holds some 10,000 clones, approximately 27% seen once. Regarding treatment: randomized to nivolumab then ipilimumab (arm A) or the reverse (arm B). The sample in question was tumor tissue (inferred from file names), obtained from a patient given nivolumab and ipilimumab in sequence. These receptors were collected from a human donor with melanoma.

J is TRBJ2-3 and V is TRBV6-8; 8 nucleotides agree with TRBD2. The CDR3 is made up of 14 amino acids. V shed 6 bases, J shed 3 bases, and the junction held 5 bases outside the gene matches. The germline V gene encodes CDR1 MNHGY and CDR2 SAAAGT. Here the CDR3 reads CASRQAGATDTQYF. As DNA, the CDR3 is TGTGCCAGCAGACAAGCGGGGGCGACAGATACGCAGTATTTT.

The CDR3 loop reads CASSQSSAQGKETQYF. The CDR3 nucleotides read TGCGCCAGCAGTCAGAGTAGTGCCCAAGGGAAAGAGACCCAGTACTTC. The J gene is TRBJ2-5, the V gene TRBV23-1; D not certain. TRBV23-1 is assigned to the ORF class and has an uncertain function. CDR3 size: 16 residues. Trimming cost V 3 bases and J 3 bases, with 17 bases left between them.

The chain uses TRBV11-3 and TRBJ2-5; 9 bases are shared with TRBD1. CDR1 is SGHNT, CDR2 YENEEA, per germline. The V segment lost 7 bases and the J segment 2 bases; nucleotides outside the gene matches: 8. The CDR3 runs to 15 residues. In nucleotides, the CDR3 is TGTGCCAGCATCTGGTCCGGGACAGGGCAAGAGACCCAGTACTTC. Residues: CASIWSGTGQETQYF.

This clone was recorded a few times. The chain joins TRBV5-1 to TRBJ2-3; 12 positions match TRBD2. Per the germline V gene, CDR1 is SGHRS and CDR2 is YFSETQ. This CDR3 contains 17 residues. J was trimmed by 2 bases and V by 3 bases; bases with no gene match: 7. The CDR3 is CASSWGRTSGATDTQYF. DNA for the CDR3: TGCGCCAGCAGCTGGGGGAGGACTAGCGGGGCCACAGATACGCAGTATTTT.

This clone was seen at least ten times. The V call is TRBV6-8, the J call TRBJ1-2; D uncertain. The germline CDR1 and CDR2 sequences are MNHGY and SAAAGT. V was cut by 5 bases and J by 2 bases, with 9 bases left in between. The CDR3 runs 13 residues. The CDR3 bases are TGTGCCAGCAGTCCTACAGAAAACTATGGCTACACCTTC. Residues: CASSPTENYGYTF.

The chain couples TRBV6-8 to TRBJ1-1; 8 bases match TRBD1. Germline CDR1 and CDR2: MNHGY and SAAAGT. With V trimmed by 10 bases and J by 4 bases, 14 bases remained unmatched. The CDR3 covers 15 residues. The chain's CDR3 is CAITDRGGLVTEAFF. CDR3 nucleotide sequence: TGTGCCATCACCGACAGGGGAGGTTTAGTCACTGAAGCTTTCTTT.

The chain couples TRBV18 to TRBJ2-1, with D unclear. Germline CDR1 reads KGHSH; CDR2 reads LQKENI. Trimming pared 3 bases from V and 2 bases from J, leaving 17 bases between. This CDR3 contains 17 residues. The DNA for the CDR3 is TGTGCCAGCTCACCTCTCAAAAGGTTGACCCCCTACAATGAGCAGTTCTTC. It translates to CASSPLKRLTPYNEQFF.

The chain couples TRBV18 to TRBJ2-3, with 8 bases lining up with TRBD1. Germline CDR1 reads KGHSH; CDR2 reads LQKENI. The CDR3 covers 15 residues. Germline trimming cut 7 bases from V and 2 bases from J; bases unmatched to any gene: 8. CDR3 nucleotide sequence: TGTGCCAGCTTAGTGGACAGGGAGTCCACAGATACGCAGTATTTT. Its translation: CASLVDRESTDTQYF.

This clone showed up just a few times. The V gene is TRBV6-8, the J gene TRBJ1-2; possibly TRBD1 for D (5 bases). V was shortened by 2 bases and J by 3 bases, with 7 bases between the two germline ends. CDR1 is MNHGY, CDR2 SAAAGT, per germline. CDR3 length equals 13 residues. CDR3 sequence (DNA): TGTGCCAGCAGTTACGGGGGGGACTATGGCTACACCTTC. This codes for CASSYGGDYGYTF.

V and J are TRBV6-8 and TRBJ1-2; 7 nucleotides align to TRBD1. The CDR3 contains 14 residues. The junction had 13 bases not matched to a gene; V was cut back by 7 bases and J by 8 bases. Germline assignment: CDR1 MNHGY and CDR2 SAAAGT. DNA for the CDR3: TGTGCCAGCACCCCCCTTTCCCCAGGGGGGGGCTACACCTTC. This translates into CASTPLSPGGGYTF.